The rows below give T cell receptor beta chains drawn from one sample of a study of blood T cells in healthy people across ages. TCRdb re-called the 5' RACE reads with MiXCR, one entry per CDR3 protein. The data show hundreds of thousands of distinct CDR3 sequences, with around 62% seen just once and around a quarter held by the top ten. The sequenced material came from blood. The receptors were sampled from a young man in good health. The conserved cysteine and the conserved F or W are not part of the CDR3 here.

v_call	j_call	cdr3_aa
TRBV28	TRBJ2-7	ASPSGHEQY
TRBV6-2/TRBV6-3	TRBJ2-7	ASWYPTGGDEQY
TRBV7-9	NA	ASHSYRGEQY
TRBV12-3/TRBV12-4	TRBJ1-5	ASSLAGGGREQNGQSNQPQH
TRBV4-3	TRBJ1-4	ASSQAGFVAEKLF
TRBV18	NA	ASSPSGDQETQY
TRBV7-8	NA	ASSLIARVDEQY
TRBV20-1	TRBJ2-5	SAGGLGETQY
TRBV11-2	TRBJ2-3	ASRLGHSSTDTQY
TRBV25-1	TRBJ1-2	ASSGGSGTVKSGYT
TRBV29-1	TRBJ2-3	SVDVPRRAANTQY
TRBV4-1	TRBJ2-7	ASSQEGPLEQY
TRBV4-2	TRBJ1-6	ASSRDRDSPLH
TRBV3-1	TRBJ2-1	ASSQGPLAGANEQF
TRBV7-3	TRBJ2-3	ASSLAPVSTDTQY
TRBV7-2	TRBJ2-1	ASSYWTTTLSYNEQF
TRBV29-1	TRBJ2-7	SVILGTRQREQY
TRBV27	TRBJ2-1	ASSPTTSGAYNEQF
TRBV4-2	TRBJ1-2	ASSQEGEFHGYT
TRBV6-4	TRBJ2-1	ASSDSGRGAYNEQF
TRBV6-2/TRBV6-3	NA	ASSYDRDGTQY
TRBV7-2	TRBJ2-7	ASSSRSAGKAYEQY
TRBV12-3/TRBV12-4	TRBJ2-2	ASSFGDRGGTGELF
TRBV7-2	TRBJ2-1	ASSLGSGPRYNEQF
TRBV3-1	TRBJ1-1	ASSRSRQGASEAF
TRBV6-5	NA	ASSPDRDDEQY
TRBV29-1	TRBJ1-2	SVEGTAYGYT
TRBV9	TRBJ2-1	ASSVNQGGTKSYNEQF
TRBV6-2/TRBV6-3	TRBJ2-5	ASSYSSRPYQETQY
TRBV27	TRBJ1-3	ASSDPGRTHSGNTIY
TRBV5-1	TRBJ1-2	ASSIVTGDYGYT